Listed below are T cell receptor beta chains from one sample, sequenced in a study of metastatic and nonmetastatic thyroid tumors. TCRdb recomputed clones from the PCR reads via MiXCR. The table has tens of thousands of clones, approximately 32% seen once. The sequenced sample consisted of blood. These receptors came from a female donor with papillary thyroid cancer or a benign thyroid nodule (not recorded which). Some clones in this sample may be carry-over from other donors' samples. The CDR3 runs from the conserved cysteine through the conserved F or W. Each record gives: J gene, D gene, V gene, clone size, CDR3 protein, CDR3 DNA. The D gene is left open where the match is weak. The size entry is marked missing in some rows and otherwise reads once, few, many or a size class.

J: TRBJ1-1
D: -
V: TRBV9
size: -
CDR3: CASSVRGGNTEAFF
DNA: TGTGCCAGCAGCGTAAGGGGTGGTAACACTGAAGCCTTCTTT

J: TRBJ2-3
D: -
V: TRBV6-4
size: -
CDR3: CASSDGWCSSTDTQYF
DNA: TGTGCCAGCAGTGACGGGTGGTGCTCTAGCACAGATACGCAGTATTTT

J: TRBJ2-5
D: -
V: TRBV7-2
size: -
CDR3: CASRVGVQETQYF
DNA: TGTGCCAGCCGGGTGGGGGTTCAAGAGACCCAGTACTTC

J: TRBJ2-1
D: TRBD2
V: TRBV6-1
size: -
CDR3: CASSELTSEANEQFF
DNA: TGTGCCAGCAGTGAACTTACTAGCGAGGCGAATGAGCAGTTCTTC

J: TRBJ2-7
D: -
V: TRBV4-1
size: few
CDR3: CASSLDFAEQYF
DNA: TGCGCCAGCAGCCTAGACTTTGCCGAGCAGTACTTC

J: TRBJ1-2
D: TRBD1
V: TRBV4-1
size: many
CDR3: CASSQVQGEGGYTF
DNA: TGCGCCAGCAGCCAAGTCCAGGGGGAGGGTGGCTACACCTTC

J: TRBJ2-1
D: -
V: TRBV12-5
size: few
CDR3: CASGLPNGGGGEQFF
DNA: TGTGCTAGTGGTTTGCCCAACGGCGGAGGAGGGGAGCAGTTCTTC

J: TRBJ2-3
D: -
V: TRBV20-1
size: -
CDR3: CSPLWEGTDTQYF
DNA: TGCAGTCCCCTCTGGGAAGGCACAGATACGCAGTATTTT

J: TRBJ2-3
D: TRBD2
V: TRBV5-1
size: many
CDR3: CASTRTSDADTQYF
DNA: TGCGCCAGCACCCGGACTAGCGACGCAGATACGCAGTATTTT

J: TRBJ1-6
D: -
V: TRBV7-9
size: many
CDR3: CASRGQGDNSPLHF
DNA: TGTGCCAGCAGGGGCCAAGGTGATAATTCACCCCTCCACTTT

J: TRBJ1-5
D: -
V: TRBV20-1
size: many
CDR3: CSARDSASLLHQPQHF
DNA: TGCAGTGCTAGAGACTCAGCCTCCCTCCTTCATCAGCCCCAGCATTTT

J: TRBJ2-5
D: TRBD1
V: TRBV3-1
size: many
CDR3: CASEPRQGAQETQYF
DNA: TGTGCCAGCGAACCTCGACAGGGGGCACAAGAGACCCAGTACTTC

J: TRBJ2-1
D: TRBD1
V: TRBV25-1
size: many
CDR3: CASTPGQGSF
DNA: TGTGCCAGTACCCCGGGACAGGGGTCCTTC

J: TRBJ2-2
D: -
V: TRBV6-1
size: few
CDR3: CANTTVVSGELFF
DNA: TGTGCCAACACCACGGTGGTGAGCGGGGAGCTGTTTTTT

J: TRBJ2-3
D: -
V: TRBV7-9
size: -
CDR3: CASSQVGTDTQYF
DNA: TGTGCCAGCAGCCAAGTAGGTACAGATACGCAGTATTTT

J: TRBJ2-7
D: TRBD1
V: TRBV20-1
size: medium-sized
CDR3: CRGGQASSYEQYF
DNA: TGCAGGGGGGGACAGGCCTCCTCCTACGAGCAGTACTTC

J: TRBJ2-1
D: -
V: TRBV9
size: many
CDR3: CASSRVEGLDNEQFF
DNA: TGTGCCAGCAGCCGAGTGGAGGGACTCGACAATGAGCAGTTCTTC